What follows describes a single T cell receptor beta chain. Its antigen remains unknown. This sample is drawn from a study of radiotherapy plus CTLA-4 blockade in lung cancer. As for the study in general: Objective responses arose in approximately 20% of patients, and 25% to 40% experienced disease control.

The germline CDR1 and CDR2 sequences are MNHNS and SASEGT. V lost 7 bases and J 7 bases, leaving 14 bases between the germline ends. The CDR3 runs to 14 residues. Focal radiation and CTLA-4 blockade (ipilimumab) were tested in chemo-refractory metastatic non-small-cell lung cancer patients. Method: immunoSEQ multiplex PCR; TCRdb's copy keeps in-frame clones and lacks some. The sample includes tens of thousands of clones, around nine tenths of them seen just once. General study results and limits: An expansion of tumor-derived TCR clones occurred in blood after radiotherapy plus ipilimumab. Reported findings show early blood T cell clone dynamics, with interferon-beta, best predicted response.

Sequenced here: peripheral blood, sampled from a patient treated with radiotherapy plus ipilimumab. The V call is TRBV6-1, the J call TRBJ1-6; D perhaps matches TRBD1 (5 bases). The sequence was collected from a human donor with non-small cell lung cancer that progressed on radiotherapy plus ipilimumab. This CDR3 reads CASTPGSLNSPLHF. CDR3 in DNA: TGTGCCAGCACCCCAGGGTCTCTAAATTCACCCCTCCACTTT.